The source of this T cell receptor (beta chain) is a study of T-cell memory formation after mild COVID-19. The CDR3 consists of 14 residues. Trimming took off 5 bases at V and 2 bases at J, with 13 bases between the two ends. The V gene's germline CDR1 is LNHDA and CDR2 SQIVND (reference sequence). In this sample, this clonotype turned up a few times. The antigen is unknown. Study results and caveats: Most CD4+ clones that shrank were in CM and EM, while CD8+ ones turned up in EMRA. Whereas later expanders leaned CD4+, clones contracting day 15 to 85 showed a balanced CD4/CD8 makeup.

TCRdb analysed the 5' RACE reads with MiXCR anew, one entry per CDR3 protein. This repertoire shows 150,000 or so distinct CDR3 sequences, 30% to 35% found once; its top ten account for around 12%. The clonotype originates from an adult woman who had mild COVID-19 (a few samples of this study predate the infection). Cell type and time point are not known. The specimen sequenced was PBMCs or a T cell subset sorted from them (not recorded which). This chain connects TRBV19 to TRBJ2-7; D perhaps matches TRBD1 (5 bases). The CDR3 is CASSVSQVTYEQYF. The CDR3 DNA reads TGTGCCAGTAGTGTCTCACAGGTAACCTACGAGCAGTACTTC.